These T cell receptor beta chains were read from a single sample in a study of blood T cell repertoires in COVID-19. Clones were sequenced by immunoSEQ multiplex PCR, and TCRdb holds only the in-frame ones, with some missing. The sample has roughly 200,000 clones, about 83% seen once. Sequenced: peripheral blood. All receptors come from a man aged 35 to 55 with active or convalescent COVID-19. CDR3s include the opening cysteine and the closing phenylalanine or tryptophan. The D gene is left open where the match is weak. Expanded clones get a size class; other rows say once, few or many, or leave the size out.

j_call: TRBJ2-7
d_call: .
clone_size: .
v_call: TRBV10-1
cdr3_nt: TGCGCCAGCAGTGATTACCAGGGATCCGAGCAGTACTTC
cdr3_aa: CASSDYQGSEQYF

j_call: TRBJ2-3
d_call: .
clone_size: .
v_call: TRBV19
cdr3_nt: TGTGCCAGCCGGAGGGGAGATACGCAGTATTTT
cdr3_aa: CASRRGDTQYF

j_call: TRBJ2-5
d_call: .
clone_size: .
v_call: TRBV6-5
cdr3_nt: TGTGCCAATTCAAGACAGCCTCAAGAGACCCAGTACTTC
cdr3_aa: CANSRQPQETQYF

j_call: TRBJ2-1
d_call: .
clone_size: .
v_call: TRBV4-3
cdr3_nt: TGCGCCAGCAGCCAAGATACTGGTAGCCGGGGTGAGCAGTTCTTC
cdr3_aa: CASSQDTGSRGEQFF

j_call: TRBJ1-1
d_call: .
clone_size: .
v_call: TRBV3-1/TRBV3-2
cdr3_nt: TGTGCCAGCAGCCAAGGAGGAGGGCGTACTGAAGCTTTCTTT
cdr3_aa: CASSQGGGRTEAFF

j_call: TRBJ1-4
d_call: TRBD1
clone_size: .
v_call: TRBV19
cdr3_nt: TGTGCCAGTAGTCGAACAGGGGGAAACGAAAAACTGTTTTTT
cdr3_aa: CASSRTGGNEKLFF

j_call: TRBJ1-2
d_call: TRBD1
clone_size: .
v_call: TRBV12-3/TRBV12-4
cdr3_nt: TGTGCCAGCTCCCCGGGACAGAGGGGTGGCTACACCTTC
cdr3_aa: CASSPGQRGGYTF

j_call: TRBJ1-2
d_call: TRBD1
clone_size: .
v_call: TRBV7-2
cdr3_nt: TGTGCCAGCAGGACAGGGGACGCCGGAAACTATGGCTACACCTTC
cdr3_aa: CASRTGDAGNYGYTF

j_call: TRBJ2-7
d_call: TRBD2
clone_size: .
v_call: TRBV7-8
cdr3_nt: TGTGCCAGCAGCTTAGTTAGGACTAGCGGGAGTAGGAAGTACTTC
cdr3_aa: CASSLVRTSGSRKYF

j_call: TRBJ2-7
d_call: TRBD2
clone_size: .
v_call: TRBV18
cdr3_nt: TGTGCCAGCTCAAATCGGGAGGCCGCCTCCTACGAGCAGTACTTC
cdr3_aa: CASSNREAASYEQYF

j_call: TRBJ1-2
d_call: .
clone_size: .
v_call: TRBV10-3
cdr3_nt: TGTGCCATCAGTGAGTCCGGGTATAACTATGGCTACACCTTC
cdr3_aa: CAISESGYNYGYTF

j_call: TRBJ1-2
d_call: TRBD1
clone_size: .
v_call: TRBV5-1
cdr3_nt: TGCGCCAGCAGCTTGGTTCGACAGGGGGCGGGCTATGGCTACACCTTC
cdr3_aa: CASSLVRQGAGYGYTF

j_call: TRBJ2-5
d_call: .
clone_size: .
v_call: TRBV7-8
cdr3_nt: TGTGCCAGCAGCTTAGGAGGGATAGGGAGGGAGACCCAGTACTTC
cdr3_aa: CASSLGGIGRETQYF

j_call: TRBJ2-1
d_call: TRBD2
clone_size: .
v_call: TRBV28
cdr3_nt: TGTGCCAGCAGCCTGGGACTAGCGGCCTACAATGAGCAGTTCTTC
cdr3_aa: CASSLGLAAYNEQFF

j_call: TRBJ2-7
d_call: TRBD1
clone_size: .
v_call: TRBV19
cdr3_nt: TGTGCCAGTAGTCTTTCCTCAGGGGGATTTTACGAGCAGTACTTC
cdr3_aa: CASSLSSGGFYEQYF

j_call: TRBJ1-2
d_call: TRBD1
clone_size: .
v_call: TRBV11-2
cdr3_nt: TGTGCCAGCAGCCTCGGGACAGGAGACTCCTATGGCTACACCTTC
cdr3_aa: CASSLGTGDSYGYTF

j_call: TRBJ1-5
d_call: .
clone_size: .
v_call: TRBV30
cdr3_nt: TGTGCCTGGAGTGGGGCGGGGAATAATCAGCCCCAGCATTTT
cdr3_aa: CAWSGAGNNQPQHF

j_call: TRBJ2-1
d_call: TRBD2
clone_size: .
v_call: TRBV5-1
cdr3_nt: TGCGCCAGCAGCTCGGGACTAGCGTTGAGCTCCTACAATGAGCAGTTCTTC
cdr3_aa: CASSSGLALSSYNEQFF

j_call: TRBJ1-4
d_call: TRBD1
clone_size: .
v_call: TRBV19
cdr3_nt: TGTGCCACGACAGGGGGAGGTGCAACTAATGAAAAACTGTTTTTT
cdr3_aa: CATTGGGATNEKLFF

j_call: TRBJ1-2
d_call: .
clone_size: .
v_call: TRBV29-1
cdr3_nt: TGCAGCGGGCAGGGGTCGGATGGCTACACCTTC
cdr3_aa: CSGQGSDGYTF

j_call: TRBJ2-3
d_call: TRBD2
clone_size: .
v_call: TRBV29-1
cdr3_nt: TGCAGCGTTGAATCGGCCAACTCAGTCCTAGCGGGGAGATTAAGCACAGATACGCAGTATTTT
cdr3_aa: CSVESANSVLAGRLSTDTQYF

j_call: TRBJ2-1
d_call: TRBD2
clone_size: .
v_call: TRBV2
cdr3_nt: TGTGCCAGCAGTGAAAATGGACTAGCGAACCTTCGCCAGTTCTTC
cdr3_aa: CASSENGLANLRQFF

j_call: TRBJ1-6
d_call: .
clone_size: few
v_call: TRBV10-3
cdr3_nt: TGTGCCATCAGTGACCTAGGGGTAAGGGGGTCACCCCTCCACTTT
cdr3_aa: CAISDLGVRGSPLHF

j_call: TRBJ1-3
d_call: .
clone_size: once
v_call: TRBV11-3
cdr3_nt: TGTGCCAGCAGCTCGTCGGGAATAATCTCTGGAAACACCATATATTTT
cdr3_aa: CASSSSGIISGNTIYF

j_call: TRBJ2-7
d_call: TRBD2
clone_size: .
v_call: TRBV18
cdr3_nt: TGTGCCAGCTCACCTCGAACTAGCGGGAGGCAGGAGCAGTACTTC
cdr3_aa: CASSPRTSGRQEQYF

j_call: TRBJ1-6
d_call: .
clone_size: .
v_call: TRBV4-3
cdr3_nt: TGCGCCAGCAGCCGACAAGTGACTAAATCGAGCTCCTATAATTCACCCCTCCACTTT
cdr3_aa: CASSRQVTKSSSYNSPLHF

j_call: TRBJ2-1
d_call: TRBD2
clone_size: .
v_call: TRBV7-8
cdr3_nt: TGTGCCAGCAGCTTAGAACTAGCGGGAACCCATGAGCAGTTCTTC
cdr3_aa: CASSLELAGTHEQFF

j_call: TRBJ2-1
d_call: TRBD2
clone_size: .
v_call: TRBV6-5
cdr3_nt: TGTGCCAGCAGTTACGGGACTAGCGGGAGAACTGAGCAGTTCTTC
cdr3_aa: CASSYGTSGRTEQFF

j_call: TRBJ1-5
d_call: TRBD1
clone_size: .
v_call: TRBV29-1
cdr3_nt: TGCAGCGTTGCCTCGCAGGGGGCGGATCAGCCCCAGCATTTT
cdr3_aa: CSVASQGADQPQHF

j_call: TRBJ2-2
d_call: TRBD1
clone_size: once
v_call: TRBV7-8
cdr3_nt: TGTGCCAGCAGCCGAAGGAGACAGGGGGTGAACACCGGGGAGCTGTTTTTT
cdr3_aa: CASSRRRQGVNTGELFF

j_call: TRBJ1-1
d_call: .
clone_size: .
v_call: TRBV15
cdr3_nt: TGTGCCACCAGCAGGGCAGCAGGGTTCTCGGTTCGCAACACTGAAGCTTTCTTT
cdr3_aa: CATSRAAGFSVRNTEAFF

j_call: TRBJ2-6
d_call: TRBD1
clone_size: .
v_call: TRBV7-3
cdr3_nt: TGTGCCAGCAGCAAGGGACAGGCGCATGGGGCCAACGTCCTGACTTTC
cdr3_aa: CASSKGQAHGANVLTF

j_call: TRBJ1-4
d_call: TRBD1
clone_size: .
v_call: TRBV5-1
cdr3_nt: TGCGCCAGCAGCTTGCCTGAGGACAGGGGAGGAACTAATGAAAAACTGTTTTTT
cdr3_aa: CASSLPEDRGGTNEKLFF

j_call: TRBJ1-2
d_call: TRBD1
clone_size: .
v_call: TRBV2
cdr3_nt: TGTGCCAGCGAGGGGGCTTCTCTCTATGGCTACACCTTC
cdr3_aa: CASEGASLYGYTF

j_call: TRBJ1-3
d_call: TRBD1
clone_size: few
v_call: TRBV12-3/TRBV12-4
cdr3_nt: TGTGCCAGCAGCGGACAGGGGAGAAACACCATATATTTT
cdr3_aa: CASSGQGRNTIYF

j_call: TRBJ1-1
d_call: TRBD1
clone_size: .
v_call: TRBV5-1
cdr3_nt: TGCGCCAGCAGCTTGTATGGACAGGGGAGGTTGGAAAACACTGAAGCTTTCTTT
cdr3_aa: CASSLYGQGRLENTEAFF

j_call: TRBJ1-1
d_call: TRBD1
clone_size: .
v_call: TRBV10-1
cdr3_nt: TGCGCCAGCAGTGGGCGGGACAGGGGCTGGACTGAAGCTTTCTTT
cdr3_aa: CASSGRDRGWTEAFF

j_call: TRBJ2-1
d_call: .
clone_size: few
v_call: TRBV27
cdr3_nt: TGTGCCAGCAGTCCTCTACCGTACAATGAGCAGTTCTTC
cdr3_aa: CASSPLPYNEQFF

j_call: TRBJ1-2
d_call: TRBD1
clone_size: .
v_call: TRBV27
cdr3_nt: TGTGCCAGCAGTTCCGGACAGGGTGGCTATGGCTACACCTTC
cdr3_aa: CASSSGQGGYGYTF

j_call: TRBJ2-1
d_call: .
clone_size: .
v_call: TRBV6-1
cdr3_nt: TGTGCCAGCAGTGAACGGGGGAATAAGAAGTTCTTC
cdr3_aa: CASSERGNKKFF

j_call: TRBJ1-2
d_call: TRBD1
clone_size: .
v_call: TRBV5-1
cdr3_nt: TGCGCCAGCAGCCCCGGACAGGGCTTCGAGGGCTACACCTTC
cdr3_aa: CASSPGQGFEGYTF

j_call: TRBJ1-1
d_call: TRBD1
clone_size: few
v_call: TRBV6-5
cdr3_nt: TGTGCCAGCACCCAACAGGGGTACACTGAAGCTTTCTTT
cdr3_aa: CASTQQGYTEAFF

j_call: TRBJ1-2
d_call: .
clone_size: .
v_call: TRBV19
cdr3_nt: TGTGCCAGTAGCCCCCGTAACTATGGCTACACCTTC
cdr3_aa: CASSPRNYGYTF

j_call: TRBJ1-5
d_call: .
clone_size: once
v_call: TRBV4-2
cdr3_nt: TGTGCCAGCAGCCAAGATGCGGGGAATCAGCCCCAGCATTTT
cdr3_aa: CASSQDAGNQPQHF

j_call: TRBJ2-1
d_call: .
clone_size: .
v_call: TRBV4-1
cdr3_nt: TGCGCCAGCAGCCAAGACCCAGTGAGCGGATCTCCGGACAATGAGCAGTTCTTC
cdr3_aa: CASSQDPVSGSPDNEQFF

j_call: TRBJ2-1
d_call: TRBD2
clone_size: .
v_call: TRBV4-2
cdr3_nt: TGTGCCAGCAGCCAAGACCTTAGCGGGAGTGGTGTCGATGAGCAGTTCTTC
cdr3_aa: CASSQDLSGSGVDEQFF

j_call: TRBJ2-7
d_call: TRBD1
clone_size: .
v_call: TRBV3-1/TRBV3-2
cdr3_nt: TGTGCCAGCAGCCTTGGGACAGGGCAAGTAATGGAGCAGTACTTC
cdr3_aa: CASSLGTGQVMEQYF

j_call: TRBJ2-5
d_call: .
clone_size: .
v_call: TRBV27
cdr3_nt: TGTGCCAGCAGTTTTTGGGGCCGGAGAAGAGAGACCCAGTACTTC
cdr3_aa: CASSFWGRRRETQYF

j_call: TRBJ1-4
d_call: TRBD1
clone_size: .
v_call: TRBV7-8
cdr3_nt: TGTGCCAGCAGCCTTCCGGGACAGGGGCATGAAAAACTGTTTTTT
cdr3_aa: CASSLPGQGHEKLFF

j_call: TRBJ1-1
d_call: .
clone_size: .
v_call: TRBV7-2
cdr3_nt: TGTGCCAGCAGCTTGGACAGCATGAACACTGAAGCTTTCTTT
cdr3_aa: CASSLDSMNTEAFF

j_call: TRBJ1-2
d_call: TRBD1
clone_size: once
v_call: TRBV10-3
cdr3_nt: TGTGCCATCAGTGAGGGGACAGGTCGGGGCTACACCTTC
cdr3_aa: CAISEGTGRGYTF

j_call: TRBJ1-3
d_call: .
clone_size: .
v_call: TRBV19
cdr3_nt: TGTGCCAGTAAGGCAGGGGAGACAGGTTTATCTGGAAACACCATATATTTT
cdr3_aa: CASKAGETGLSGNTIYF

j_call: TRBJ2-2
d_call: .
clone_size: .
v_call: TRBV6-2/TRBV6-3
cdr3_nt: TGTGCCAGCAGTTATGACTACGTTGCCACGGGGGAGCTGTTTTTT
cdr3_aa: CASSYDYVATGELFF